A selection of T cell receptor beta chains follows, all from one sample in a study of OX40 agonist ivuxolimab in advanced cancers. Profiling relied on immunoSEQ multiplex PCR, and the TCRdb table lists in-frame clones only, not all of them. Of roughly 19,000 clones in the sample, approximately 82% are singletons; the top ten hold about 49%. The source was CD4+ or CD8+ T cells sorted from blood, collected in a trial of the OX40 agonist ivuxolimab. Receptors were obtained from an adult with an advanced solid tumor such as melanoma, head and neck, liver or kidney cancer. Both conserved end residues are part of each CDR3. A D gene is named only where the DNA matches it firmly. Size tells how often a clone was seen (once, few, many) or the class of an expanded clone, and some rows leave it out.

abundance,j_gene,d_gene,v_gene,CDR3nt,CDR3aa
once,TRBJ2-3,.,TRBV5-6,TGTGCCAGCAGCCGGAACACAGATACGCAGTATTTT,CASSRNTDTQYF
.,TRBJ2-2,TRBD1,TRBV28,TGTGCCAGCGGAGTGACAGGGAATTCCGGGGAGCTGTTTTTT,CASGVTGNSGELFF
.,TRBJ2-7,TRBD2,TRBV5-6,TGTGCCAGCAGCCTCGGGACTAGTTCCTACGAGCAGTACTTC,CASSLGTSSYEQYF
.,TRBJ1-4,TRBD1,TRBV5-1,TGCGCCAGCAGCTGGACAGGCTCCAATGAAAAACTGTTTTTT,CASSWTGSNEKLFF
.,TRBJ2-1,TRBD2,TRBV11-2,TGTGCCAGCAGCGGGACTAGCGGGACCTGGAACCACAATGAGCAGTTCTTC,CASSGTSGTWNHNEQFF
medium-sized,TRBJ2-7,.,TRBV4-1,TGCGCCAGCAGCCAAGGCAATAGCGCGGGAACCTACGAGCAGTACTTC,CASSQGNSAGTYEQYF
.,TRBJ2-5,TRBD2,TRBV9,TGTGCCAGCAGCCCAGGAGTGGCTAGCGGGGGGCGGGAGACCCAGTACTTC,CASSPGVASGGRETQYF
.,TRBJ2-7,.,TRBV27,TGTGCCAGCAGTCCCGGGTCCCGAGTTGGGCAGTACTTC,CASSPGSRVGQYF
few,TRBJ1-4,.,TRBV2,TGTGCCAGCGGCTCTGGGATGATGGGTGAAAAACTGTTTTTT,CASGSGMMGEKLFF
few,TRBJ2-3,.,TRBV6-4,TGTGCCAGCAGCCCCGGGACGGCTAGCACAGATACGCAGTATTTT,CASSPGTASTDTQYF
medium-sized,TRBJ2-7,.,TRBV27,TGTGCCAGCAGTGTTTCCCAGGGATCCTACGAGCAGTACTTC,CASSVSQGSYEQYF
.,TRBJ2-7,TRBD1,TRBV5-6,TGTGCCAGCCCGGGGGGCCGGGACAGGGTACTAGGCGAGCAGTACTTC,CASPGGRDRVLGEQYF
.,TRBJ2-1,TRBD2,TRBV18,TGTGCCAGCTCACCAGACTTAGCGGGGGACATCCCCAGTGAGCAGTTCTTC,CASSPDLAGDIPSEQFF
.,TRBJ2-7,.,TRBV6-1,TGTGCCAGCAGTGAGTACGAGCAGTACTTC,CASSEYEQYF
.,TRBJ1-1,.,TRBV5-6,TGTGCCAGCAGCTCGGGGGAGGGCACTGAAGCTTTCTTT,CASSSGEGTEAFF